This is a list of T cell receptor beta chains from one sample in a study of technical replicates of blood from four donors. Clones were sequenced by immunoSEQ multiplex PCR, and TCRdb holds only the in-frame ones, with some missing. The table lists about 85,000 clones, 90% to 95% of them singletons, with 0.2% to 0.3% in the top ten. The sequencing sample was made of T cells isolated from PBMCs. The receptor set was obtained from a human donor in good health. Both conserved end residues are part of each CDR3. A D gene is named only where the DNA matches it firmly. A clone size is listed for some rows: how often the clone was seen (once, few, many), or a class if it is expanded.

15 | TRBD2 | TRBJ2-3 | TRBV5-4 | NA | TGTGCCAGCAGCTACGGACTAGCGTCTACAGATACGCAGTATTTT | CASSYGLASTDTQYF
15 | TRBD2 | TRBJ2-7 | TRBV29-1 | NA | TGCAGCGTTGAAGATCGAACTAGCGGACAATACGAGCAGTACTTC | CSVEDRTSGQYEQYF
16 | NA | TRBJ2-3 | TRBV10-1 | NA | TGCGCCAGCAGTGATCCAACAGGGATCGGGACAGATACGCAGTATTTT | CASSDPTGIGTDTQYF
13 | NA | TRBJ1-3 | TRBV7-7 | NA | TGTGCCAGCAGCTTGAGCTCTGGAAACACCATATATTTT | CASSLSSGNTIYF
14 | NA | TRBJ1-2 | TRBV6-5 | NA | TGTGCCAGCAGTCTCCGACAGGCTAACTATGGCTACACCTTC | CASSLRQANYGYTF
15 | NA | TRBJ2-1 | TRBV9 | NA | TGTGCCAGCAGCGTAGTTCCAGGGTCCTACAATGAGCAGTTCTTC | CASSVVPGSYNEQFF
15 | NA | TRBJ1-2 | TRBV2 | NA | TGTGCCAGCAAGGAACAGGGTGCATCTAACTATGGCTACACCTTC | CASKEQGASNYGYTF
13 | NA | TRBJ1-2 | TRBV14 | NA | TGTGCCAGCAGCCAACCGATAATCGGTGGCTACACCTTC | CASSQPIIGGYTF
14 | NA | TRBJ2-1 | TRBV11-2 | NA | TGTGCCAGCAGCCCCTGGGACTGGGATAATGAGCAGTTCTTC | CASSPWDWDNEQFF
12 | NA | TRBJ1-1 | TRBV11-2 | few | TGTGCCAGCAGCTGGGGAGACACTGAAGCTTTCTTT | CASSWGDTEAFF
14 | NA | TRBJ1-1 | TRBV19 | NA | TGTGCCAGTACAAACAGGGTGTTGTACACTGAAGCTTTCTTT | CASTNRVLYTEAFF
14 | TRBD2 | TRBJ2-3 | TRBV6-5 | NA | TGTGCCAGCAGCCACGGGGGGGACGCAGATACGCAGTATTTT | CASSHGGDADTQYF
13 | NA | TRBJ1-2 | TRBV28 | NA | TGTGCCAGCAGTTTAGTGGGCTTAAGCGGCTACACCTTC | CASSLVGLSGYTF
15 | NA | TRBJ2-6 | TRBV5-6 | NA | TGTGCCAGGGTCACCTGGAGGGCAGGGGCCAACGTCCTGACTTTC | CARVTWRAGANVLTF
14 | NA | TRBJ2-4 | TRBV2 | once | TGTGCCAGCAGAGTGGCGGCTCAGAAAAACATTCAGTACTTC | CASRVAAQKNIQYF
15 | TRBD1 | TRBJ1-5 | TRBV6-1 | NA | TGTGCCAGCAGTGAAGCCGGGACAGGGCTTCGGCCCCAGCATTTT | CASSEAGTGLRPQHF
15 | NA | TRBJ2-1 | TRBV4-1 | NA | TGCGCCAGCAGCCAAGGAGGGGGACCGGCGCGGGAGCAGTTCTTC | CASSQGGGPAREQFF
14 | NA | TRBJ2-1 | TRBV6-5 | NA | TGTGCCAGCAGTTATTCTATCGGGGGAAATGAGCAGTTCTTC | CASSYSIGGNEQFF
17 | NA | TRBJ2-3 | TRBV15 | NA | TGTGCCACCAGCAGATATAGGACTGGTGGGCCCGCGGATACGCAGTATTTT | CATSRYRTGGPADTQYF
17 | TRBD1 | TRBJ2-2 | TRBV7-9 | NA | TGTGCCAGCAGCCCTACCGGACAGGGCTGGAACACCGGGGAGCTGTTTTTT | CASSPTGQGWNTGELFF
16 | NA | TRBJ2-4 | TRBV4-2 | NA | TGTGCCAGCAGCCAAGAAGCCGGCCAGGGTGATGACATTCAGTACTTC | CASSQEAGQGDDIQYF
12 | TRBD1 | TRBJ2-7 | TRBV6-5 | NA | TGTGCCAGCAGACGGGACAGCTACGAGCAGTACTTC | CASRRDSYEQYF
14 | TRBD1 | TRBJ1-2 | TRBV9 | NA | TGTGCCAGCAGCGTAGCTTCTACAGGGGATGGCTACACCTTC | CASSVASTGDGYTF
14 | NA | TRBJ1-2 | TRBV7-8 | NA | TGTGCCAGCAGCTCCCTTCGGGGAGGGGCCGGCTACACCTTC | CASSSLRGGAGYTF
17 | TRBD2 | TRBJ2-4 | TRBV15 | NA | TGTGCCACCAGCAGACCGGGACTAGCTTCGTCCAAAAACATTCAGTACTTC | CATSRPGLASSKNIQYF
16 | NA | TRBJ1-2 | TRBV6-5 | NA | TGTGCCAGCAGTTACCGAGATCGTGGTTTAGACTATGGCTACACCTTC | CASSYRDRGLDYGYTF
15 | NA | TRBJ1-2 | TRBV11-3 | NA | TGTGCCAGCAGCTTAGATCAGGGTTCTAACTATGGCTACACCTTC | CASSLDQGSNYGYTF
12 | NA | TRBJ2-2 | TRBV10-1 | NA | TGCGCCAGCAGCTCTAGCACCGGGGAGCTGTTTTTT | CASSSSTGELFF
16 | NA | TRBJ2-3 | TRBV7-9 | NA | TGTGCCAGCAGCGCCCTCGGCGGAGTTAGCACAGATACGCAGTATTTT | CASSALGGVSTDTQYF
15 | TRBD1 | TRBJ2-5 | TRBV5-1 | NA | TGCGCCAGCAGCTTGGCGGGACAGGAGTTTGAGACCCAGTACTTC | CASSLAGQEFETQYF
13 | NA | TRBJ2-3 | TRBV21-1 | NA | TGTGCCGCCCGGGACAGAAGCACAGATACGCAGTATTTT | CAARDRSTDTQYF
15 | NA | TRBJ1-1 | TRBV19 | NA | TGTGCCAGTAGTATTAATCCCCATGGGGGGACTGAAGCTTTCTTT | CASSINPHGGTEAFF
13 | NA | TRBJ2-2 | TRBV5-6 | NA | TGTGCCAGCAGCTGGACAGTCACCGGGGAGCTGTTTTTT | CASSWTVTGELFF
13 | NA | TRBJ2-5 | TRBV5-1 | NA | TGCGCCAGCAGCTTGGAACAGGGACAGACCCAGTACTTC | CASSLEQGQTQYF
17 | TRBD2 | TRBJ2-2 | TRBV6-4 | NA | TGTGCCAGCAGTCCCACTGGACTAGCGGGGGACACCGGGGAGCTGTTTTTT | CASSPTGLAGDTGELFF
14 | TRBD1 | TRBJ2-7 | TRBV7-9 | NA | TGTGCCAGCAGGAACATGGACAGGGCCGAAGGGCAGTACTTT | CASRNMDRAEGQYF
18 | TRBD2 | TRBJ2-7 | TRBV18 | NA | TGTGCCAGCTCCCTCGGACTAGCGGGGGGGCCTCGGCACTACGAGCAGTACTTC | CASSLGLAGGPRHYEQYF
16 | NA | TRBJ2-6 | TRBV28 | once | TGTGCCAGCAGTTTCCGGGGGTCACCTGGGGCCAACGTCCTGACTTTC | CASSFRGSPGANVLTF
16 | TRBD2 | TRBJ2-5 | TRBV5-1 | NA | TGCGCCAGCAGCTTGGTGCTAGCGGGAGATGAAGAGACCCAGTACTTC | CASSLVLAGDEETQYF
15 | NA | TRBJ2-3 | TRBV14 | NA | TGTGCCAGCAGCACCCCGGGCGCAAGACTAAATACGCAGTATTTT | CASSTPGARLNTQYF
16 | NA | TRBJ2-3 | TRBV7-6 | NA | TGTGCCAGCAGCTCCGGGAGGGGGCTACTCACAGATACGCAGTATTTT | CASSSGRGLLTDTQYF
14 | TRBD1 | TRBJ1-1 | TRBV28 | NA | TGTGCCAGCAGTTTAAGGATAGGGACAGTTGAAGCTTTCTTT | CASSLRIGTVEAFF
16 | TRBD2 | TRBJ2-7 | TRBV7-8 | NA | TGTGCCAGCAGCTTAGCGCCAGCGGGAGGGTTATACGAGCAGTACTTC | CASSLAPAGGLYEQYF
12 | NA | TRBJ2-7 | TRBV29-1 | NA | TGCAGCGCAGGACGGGACTCCTACGAGCAGTACTTC | CSAGRDSYEQYF
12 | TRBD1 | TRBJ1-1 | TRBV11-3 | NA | TGTGCCAGCAGCTTCCGGTCAGGGGGAGCTTTCTTT | CASSFRSGGAFF
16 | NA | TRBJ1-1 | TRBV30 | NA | TGTGCTTGGAGTGGAAGGGCGGCAGGAGGGGTGACTGAAGCTTTCTTT | CAWSGRAAGGVTEAFF
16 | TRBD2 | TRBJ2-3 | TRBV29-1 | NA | TGCAGCGCCGACCGACTTCTAGCGGGAGGCACAGATACGCAGTATTTT | CSADRLLAGGTDTQYF
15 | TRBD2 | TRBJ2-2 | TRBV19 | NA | TGTGCCAGTACTCCGGCTGCGGGAGCCCCCGGGGAGCTGTTTTTT | CASTPAAGAPGELFF
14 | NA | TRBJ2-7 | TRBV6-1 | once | TGTGCCAGCGGCGGGGCGCGGCAAATTTACGAGCAGTACTTC | CASGGARQIYEQYF
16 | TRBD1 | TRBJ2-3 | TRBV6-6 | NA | TGTGCCAGCAGTTCGGGGACAGCCTCTAGCACAGATACGCAGTATTTT | CASSSGTASSTDTQYF
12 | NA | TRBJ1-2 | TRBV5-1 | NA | TGCGCCAGCAGCGGAGCAGGGCTGGGCTACACCTTC | CASSGAGLGYTF
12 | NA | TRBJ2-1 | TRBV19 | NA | TGTGCCAGTAGTATCGGGGGTCATGAGCAGTTCTTC | CASSIGGHEQFF
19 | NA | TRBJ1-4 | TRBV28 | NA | TGTGCCAGCAGCCTATCCACTGGACGGGGATCAGGAGCTAATGAAAAACTGTTTTTT | CASSLSTGRGSGANEKLFF
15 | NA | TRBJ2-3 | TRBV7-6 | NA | TGTGCCAGCAGCTTAGGGCCAGGGGAGCCAGATACGCAGTATTTT | CASSLGPGEPDTQYF
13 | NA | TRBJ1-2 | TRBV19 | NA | TGTGCCAGTAGTTATGACAGTCTCTATGGCTACACCTTC | CASSYDSLYGYTF
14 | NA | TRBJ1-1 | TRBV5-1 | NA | TGCGCCAGCAGCTTGGATAGGGGAAACACTGAAGCTTTCTTT | CASSLDRGNTEAFF
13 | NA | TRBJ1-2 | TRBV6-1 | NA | TGTGCCAGCAGTACGGACGGGAAATATGGCTACACCTTC | CASSTDGKYGYTF
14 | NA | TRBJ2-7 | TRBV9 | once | TGTGCCAGCAGCGGAGGGACTCCCCCGGCCGAGCAGTACTTC | CASSGGTPPAEQYF
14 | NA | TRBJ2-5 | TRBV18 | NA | TGTGCCAGCTCCAACACTAGGACTCAAGAGACCCAGTACTTC | CASSNTRTQETQYF